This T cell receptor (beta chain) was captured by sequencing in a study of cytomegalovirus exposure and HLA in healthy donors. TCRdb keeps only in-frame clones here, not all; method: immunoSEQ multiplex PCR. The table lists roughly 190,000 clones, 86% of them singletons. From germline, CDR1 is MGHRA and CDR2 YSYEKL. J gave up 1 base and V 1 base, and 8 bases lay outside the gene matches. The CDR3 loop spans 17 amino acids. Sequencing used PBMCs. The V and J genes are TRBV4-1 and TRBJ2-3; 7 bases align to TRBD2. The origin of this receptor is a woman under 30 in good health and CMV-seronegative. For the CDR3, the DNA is TGCGCCAGCAGCCAAGGAAGGGGCGGGGGAGGCACAGATACGCAGTATTTT. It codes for CASSQGRGGGGTDTQYF.